These 23 T cell receptor beta chains were sequenced from one sample in a study of blood T cell repertoires in COVID-19. This table comes from immunoSEQ multiplex PCR, and its TCRdb copy is limited to in-frame clones, with some not included. The data hold 140,000 to 150,000 clones, with 78% observed a single time. Sequenced input: PBMCs or T cells enriched from blood (not recorded which). The receptors come from a woman in her fifties or sixties who had recovered from COVID-19.

The V gene is TRBV5-5, the J gene TRBJ1-1; 7 bases line up with TRBD1. The CDR3 has 15 residues. CDR1 is SGHKS and CDR2 is YYEKEE in the germline V gene (reference sequence). J lost 0 bases, V lost 3 bases, and 5 bases had no gene match. CDR3 protein: CASSWTGFMNTEAFF. Here the CDR3 DNA reads TGTGCCAGCAGCTGGACAGGCTTTATGAACACTGAAGCTTTCTTT.

The chain couples TRBV2 to TRBJ2-2; maybe TRBD2 (7 bases). The CDR3 loop spans 14 amino acids. Germline values: CDR1 SNHLY, CDR2 FYNNEI. Trimming shortened V by 9 bases and J by 3 bases, and 14 bases separated the two germline ends. The CDR3 DNA is TGTGCCAGAGGGGGGGCGGTGGACACCGGGGAGCTGTTTTTT. Translation gives CARGGAVDTGELFF.

The chain links TRBV29-1 to TRBJ2-3, with 8 bases that match TRBD2. The CDR3 is 13 residues long. Unmatched junction bases numbered 5, after V lost 2 bases and J lost 7 bases. The germline gives CDR1 SQVTM, CDR2 ANQGSEA. The CDR3 DNA is TGCAGCGTTGAATTAGCGGGGATCTATACGCAGTATTTT. Amino acids: CSVELAGIYTQYF.

This clone appeared once. The CDR3 protein is CASSESRGGETQYF. The CDR3 DNA is TGTGCCAGCAGTGAATCCAGGGGTGGAGAGACCCAGTACTTC. This sequence joins TRBV6-1 and TRBJ2-5; D is perhaps TRBD1 (6 bases). CDR1 is MNHNS and CDR2 is SASEGT in the germline V gene. This CDR3 has 14 residues. V lost 2 bases and J 4 bases, leaving 11 bases between the germline ends.

The V and J genes are TRBV28 and TRBJ1-6; maybe TRBD1 (5 bases). Germline CDR1 is MDHEN and CDR2 is SYDVKM. Between the trimmed V and J ends, which lost 2 bases and 4 bases, there was a span of 6 bases. This CDR3 is built from 14 residues. For the CDR3, the DNA is TGTGCCAGCAGTTTACGGGGGTATAATTCACCCCTCCACTTT. This sequence encodes CASSLRGYNSPLHF.

CDR3: CASSSSGGMNTEAFF. In DNA form, the CDR3 reads TGTGCCAGCAGCTCTTCAGGGGGGATGAACACTGAAGCTTTCTTT. The V and J genes are TRBV11-3 and TRBJ1-1; TRBD1 matches 7 bases. The trim removed 4 bases at V and 0 bases at J, leaving 5 bases unmatched. The CDR3 consists of 15 residues. CDR1 is SGHNT and CDR2 is YENEEA in the germline V gene. Full variable domain (outside the CDR3, taken from reference TRBV11-3 and TRBJ1-1): EAGVVQSPRYKIIEKKQPVAFWCNPISGHNTLYWYLQNLGQGPELLIRYENEEAVDDSQLPKDRFSAERLKGVDSTLKIQPAELGDSAVYLCASSSSGGMNTEAFFGQGTRLTVV.

The V and J genes are TRBV5-4 and TRBJ2-2, with 9 positions matching TRBD1. The germline CDR1 and CDR2 sequences are SGHNT and YYREEE (reference sequence). The CDR3 runs 18 residues. V lost 2 bases, J lost 1 base, and 9 bases stayed unmatched. The CDR3: CASSLGGTGRRNTGELFF. The CDR3, as DNA: TGTGCCAGCAGCTTAGGGGGGACAGGGCGTAGGAACACCGGGGAGCTGTTTTTT.

The chain couples TRBV4-1 to TRBJ2-2; tentatively, D is TRBD1 (5 bases). This CDR3 comprises 14 residues. With 3 bases removed from V and 4 bases from J, the gap between germline ends came to 9 bases. Germline values: CDR1 MGHRA, CDR2 YSYEKL. CDR3 protein: CASSQTVPTGELFF. Here the CDR3 DNA reads TGCGCCAGCAGCCAGACAGTCCCCACCGGGGAGCTGTTTTTT.

This clone was observed a handful of times. The CDR3 here is CASSSQETQYF. The CDR3 nucleotides read TGTGCCAGCTCATCGCAAGAGACCCAGTACTTC. This chain links TRBV18 with TRBJ2-5; D is undetermined. The germline gives CDR1 KGHSH, CDR2 LQKENI. The V end was cut by 5 bases, the J end by 2 bases, with 3 bases between. The CDR3 covers 11 residues.

The genes are TRBV28 and TRBJ2-2; perhaps TRBD1 as D (6 bases). The CDR3 loop spans 13 amino acids. Germline V gene data show CDR1 as MDHEN and CDR2 as SYDVKM. Trimming removed 8 bases from V and 2 bases from J, with 9 bases in between. The CDR3 sequence: CASPDRNTGELFF. Written as DNA, the CDR3 is TGTGCCAGCCCGGACAGAAACACCGGGGAGCTGTTTTTT.

This chain uses TRBV7-6 with TRBJ2-1; 7 bases align to TRBD1. Trimming at V came to 3 bases and at J to 7 bases, leaving 3 bases not matched to a gene. The CDR3 is made up of 13 amino acids. Germline CDR1 SGHVS, CDR2 FNYEAQ. The CDR3 loop is CASSFGQANEQFF. The CDR3 nucleotides read TGTGCCAGCAGCTTCGGACAGGCAAATGAGCAGTTCTTC.

This chain joins TRBV7-2 and TRBJ2-3; weak D call: TRBD2 (5 bases). Looked up from germline, CDR1 is SGHTA and CDR2 is FQGNSA. Between the trimmed V and J ends, which lost 5 bases and 0 bases, there was a span of 9 bases. The CDR3 has 14 residues. The DNA of the CDR3 is TGTGCCAGCAGCCCGACTACCAGCACAGATACGCAGTATTTT. This translates into CASSPTTSTDTQYF.

This sequence joins TRBV18 and TRBJ1-3; D gene unclear. Germline values: CDR1 KGHSH, CDR2 LQKENI. The V end was cut by 3 bases, the J end by 0 bases, with 15 bases between. The CDR3 loop spans 17 amino acids. The CDR3, as DNA: TGTGCCAGCTCACCTGGAATCGGGATATCCTCTGGAAACACCATATATTTT. Its protein product is CASSPGIGISSGNTIYF.

V usage is TRBV9 and J usage is TRBJ2-3, with 9 bases lining up with TRBD2. Losses at the gene ends were 0 bases for V and 4 bases for J; bases not matched to a gene: 9. The CDR3 is 17 amino acids. The V gene's germline CDR1 is SGDLS and CDR2 YYNGEE. CDR3 region: CASSVVSGGGAADTQYF. CDR3 DNA: TGTGCCAGCAGCGTAGTTTCCGGCGGGGGGGCGGCAGATACGCAGTATTTT.

The chain links TRBV4-1 to TRBJ1-5; weak D call: TRBD1 (5 bases). Germline lookup yields CDR1 MGHRA and CDR2 YSYEKL. This CDR3 region has 16 residues. V lost 1 base, J lost 3 bases, and 13 bases lay in between. The CDR3 bases are TGCGCCAGCAGCCAAGGGGCGGGGGACGCCAATCAGCCCCAGCATTTT. Residues: CASSQGAGDANQPQHF.

The chain carries TRBV10-1 and TRBJ1-6; the D gene is possibly TRBD1 (5 bases). The CDR3 has 14 residues. CDR1 and CDR2 from the germline V gene are WNHNN and SYGVQD (reference sequence). V gave up 4 bases and J gave up 5 bases, with 9 bases separating them. CDR3 loop: CASSVDKNNSPLHF. As DNA, the CDR3 is TGCGCCAGCAGTGTGGACAAAAATAATTCACCCCTCCACTTT.

The CDR3 region has the DNA TGTGCCAGCAGTCGGACAGCCCGTAGCTATGGCTACACCTTC. Translation: CASSRTARSYGYTF. J is TRBJ1-2 and V is TRBV28, with D possibly TRBD1 on 6 matching bases. The V and J ends lost 5 bases and 4 bases respectively, with 14 bases between them. CDR1 is MDHEN and CDR2 is SYDVKM in the germline V gene. CDR3 length equals 14 residues.

Remarks on this clone: One end of the junction is discordant with germline, which a read error may explain. The CDR3 DNA reads as TGCGCCAGCAGCATCCGGCAGGGGAACGCTGAAGCTTTCTTT. Translating gives CASSIRQGNAEAFF. The chain recombines TRBV4-1 with TRBJ1-1; tentative D call: TRBD1 (6 bases). CDR3 length: 14 amino acids. Germline V gene lookup returns CDR1 MGHRA and CDR2 YSYEKL.

This clone was detected once. V gene TRBV11-2 combines with J gene TRBJ1-1; the match to TRBD1 covers 7 bases. Germline V gene lookup returns CDR1 SGHAT and CDR2 FQNNGV. The CDR3 is made up of 14 amino acids. Trimming cost V 2 bases and J 7 bases; bases outside gene matches: 7. The CDR3: CASSLYSQGGEAFF. The CDR3 DNA reads TGTGCCAGCAGCTTATATTCCCAGGGGGGTGAAGCTTTCTTT.

The genes are TRBV6-5 and TRBJ2-7, with D uncertain. Germline-derived CDR1 and CDR2 are MNHEY and SVGAGI. CDR3 length: 16 residues. Trimming pared 2 bases from V and 0 bases from J, leaving 14 bases between. The CDR3, as DNA: TGTGCCAGCAGTTACCACTTCAGCGAGAGCTCCTACGAGCAGTACTTC. This translates into CASSYHFSESSYEQYF.

CDR3 amino acids: CASSVEGGAWDTQYF. CDR3 sequence (DNA): TGTGCCAGCAGCGTAGAAGGGGGGGCCTGGGATACGCAGTATTTT. The chain combines TRBV9 with TRBJ2-3; TRBD2 might be the D (7 bases). Looked up from germline, CDR1 is SGDLS and CDR2 is YYNGEE. Trimming cost V 0 bases and J 6 bases, with 14 bases left between them. This CDR3 is 15 amino acids long.

The gene calls are TRBV19 and TRBJ1-2; 9 nucleotides agree with TRBD1. This CDR3 has 12 amino acids. V trimming: 9 bases; J trimming: 5 bases; junction bases outside the gene matches: 4. CDR1 LNHDA and CDR2 SQIVND come from the germline V gene (reference sequence). Here the CDR3 reads CASSGQGYGYTF. Written as DNA, the CDR3 is TGTGCCAGCTCGGGACAGGGATATGGCTACACCTTC. The complete variable domain, with remaining parts taken from reference TRBV19 and TRBJ1-2, reads DGGITQSPKYLFRKEGQNVTLSCEQNLNHDAMYWYRQDPGQGLRLIYYSQIVNDFQKGDIAEGYSVSREKKESFPLTVTSAQKNPTAFYLCASSGQGYGYTFGSGTRLTVV.

This clone appeared a few times. J is TRBJ2-7 and V is TRBV18, with D maybe TRBD1 (6 bases). This CDR3 spans 13 amino acids. The germline gives CDR1 KGHSH, CDR2 LQKENI. Trimming left V 6 bases short and J 5 bases short, with 14 bases between. The CDR3 loop reads CASSQQGRDEQYF. CDR3 nucleotides: TGTGCCAGCTCTCAGCAGGGGCGCGACGAGCAGTACTTC.